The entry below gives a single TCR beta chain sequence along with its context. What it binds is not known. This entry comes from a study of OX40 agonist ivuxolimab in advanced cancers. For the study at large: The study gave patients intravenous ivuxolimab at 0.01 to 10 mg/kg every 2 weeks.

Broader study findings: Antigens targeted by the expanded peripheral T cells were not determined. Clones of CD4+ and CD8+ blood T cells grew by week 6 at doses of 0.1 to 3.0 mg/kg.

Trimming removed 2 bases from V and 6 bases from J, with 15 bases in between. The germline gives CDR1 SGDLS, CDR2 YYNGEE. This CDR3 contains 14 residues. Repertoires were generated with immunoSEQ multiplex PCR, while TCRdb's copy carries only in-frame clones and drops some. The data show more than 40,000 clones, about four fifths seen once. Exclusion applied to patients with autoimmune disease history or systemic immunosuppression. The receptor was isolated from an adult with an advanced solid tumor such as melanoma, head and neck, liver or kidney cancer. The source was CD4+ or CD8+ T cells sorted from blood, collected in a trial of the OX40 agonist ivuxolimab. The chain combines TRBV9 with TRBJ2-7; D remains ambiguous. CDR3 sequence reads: CASSVGFLLGEQYF. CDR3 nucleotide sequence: TGTGCCAGCAGCGTTGGTTTTCTTCTAGGCGAGCAGTACTTC.